A selection of T cell receptor beta chains follows, all from one sample in a study of blood T cell repertoires in COVID-19. Clones were sequenced by immunoSEQ multiplex PCR, and TCRdb holds only the in-frame ones, with some missing. The sample comprises fewer than 200,000 clones, 80% to 90% of which are singletons, and about 3.5% rests with the top ten. The specimen was PBMCs or T cells enriched from blood (not recorded which). The receptor set was obtained from a woman between 50 and 59 years old in a cohort exposed to, infected with or recovered from COVID-19 (not recorded which). The CDR3 runs from the conserved cysteine through the conserved F or W. D genes are given only for firm matches. The listing skips clone size in some rows; elsewhere it reads once, few, many or a size class.

TRBJ2-3,-,TRBV9,-,TGTGCCAGCAGCCCTAATCCTAGGGGCCCAGATACGCAGTATTTT,CASSPNPRGPDTQYF
TRBJ2-3,-,TRBV6-6,TRBD2,TGTGCCAGCAGTCTGGGGACTAGCGGGAGTCGGCCCCTCGCAGATACGCAGTATTTT,CASSLGTSGSRPLADTQYF
TRBJ1-1,-,TRBV7-3,-,TGTGCCAGCAGCTTATTTACGGGGACTGAAGCTTTCTTT,CASSLFTGTEAFF
TRBJ1-6,once,TRBV2,-,TGTGCCAGCAGAAGAGAACAGGGTTCACCCCTCCACTTT,CASRREQGSPLHF
TRBJ2-3,-,TRBV3-1/TRBV3-2,-,TGTGCCAGCAGCCAAGATCTCCTAGCGACAGATACGCAGTATTTT,CASSQDLLATDTQYF
TRBJ2-5,-,TRBV6-5,-,TGTGCCAGCAGCCTAGCCATGTACCAAGAGACCCAGTACTTC,CASSLAMYQETQYF
TRBJ2-7,-,TRBV6-5,-,TGTGCCAGCAGTTACAAAGGTCAAGGAGTCTACGAGCAGTACTTC,CASSYKGQGVYEQYF
TRBJ2-1,-,TRBV21-1,-,TGTGCCAGCAGCAAAGCGTCGGCAGGCAGCTCCTACAATGAGCAGTTCTTC,CASSKASAGSSYNEQFF
TRBJ1-5,-,TRBV6-6,-,TGTGCCAGCAGTTACTCACCACAGAACAATCAGCCCCAGCATTTT,CASSYSPQNNQPQHF
TRBJ2-7,-,TRBV11-2,-,TGTGCCAGCACCCCGGGCGGGCTCGAGCAGTACTTC,CASTPGGLEQYF
TRBJ2-2,-,TRBV13,-,TGTGCCAGCAGCGCTACAGGGCTCTCGTCGGGGGAGCTGTTTTTT,CASSATGLSSGELFF
TRBJ1-1,-,TRBV6-5,TRBD1,TGTGCCAGCAGCTCAGACAGGGGCATCACTGAAGCTTTCTTT,CASSSDRGITEAFF
TRBJ2-2,-,TRBV10-3,TRBD1,TGTGCCATCAGTGAGTCGGGACAGCGCACCGGGGAGCTGTTTTTT,CAISESGQRTGELFF
TRBJ2-5,-,TRBV19,TRBD1,TGTGCCAGTAGTATTCGGGCAGGGGGCGTAGAGACCCAGTACTTC,CASSIRAGGVETQYF
TRBJ1-6,-,TRBV28,TRBD1,TGTGCCAGCAGACCGACAGGGGGCAGGTCACCCCTCCACTTT,CASRPTGGRSPLHF
TRBJ1-1,-,TRBV4-1,TRBD1,TGCGCCAGCAGCCAGAATACAGGGGGGACTGAAGCTTTCTTT,CASSQNTGGTEAFF
TRBJ1-1,-,TRBV7-2,-,TGTGCCAGCAGCATCGGGGGGGGTAACACTGAAGCTTTCTTT,CASSIGGGNTEAFF
TRBJ1-4,-,TRBV24-1,-,TGTGCCACCAGTGACTCCGGGGGTCTGGAAAAACTGTTTTTT,CATSDSGGLEKLFF
TRBJ2-5,-,TRBV6-2/TRBV6-3,TRBD2,TGTGCCAGCAGTTTCCCCACTGGACTAGCGGGAGTTCAAGAGACCCAGTACTTC,CASSFPTGLAGVQETQYF
TRBJ2-1,-,TRBV7-3,TRBD2,TGTGCCAGCAGCTTAACGACAGCGGGAGGTTCCTACAATGAGCAGTTCTTC,CASSLTTAGGSYNEQFF
TRBJ1-1,-,TRBV12-3/TRBV12-4,-,TGTGCCAGCAAGGTTGGCGGGACCGAAGCTTTCTTT,CASKVGGTEAFF
TRBJ1-6,-,TRBV6-5,-,TGTGCCAGCAGTAGGGCGACAGGACCCAATTCACCCCTCCACTTT,CASSRATGPNSPLHF
TRBJ2-3,once,TRBV21-1,-,TGTGCCAGCAGCACTTCCGGGACTCGAAGCCTTAGCACAGATACGCAGTATTTT,CASSTSGTRSLSTDTQYF
TRBJ1-5,-,TRBV4-1,-,TGCGCCAGCAGCCAACATTTGCAGGGGCATCAGCCCCAGCATTTT,CASSQHLQGHQPQHF
TRBJ2-1,-,TRBV19,TRBD2,TGTGCCAGTAGTATATCCTGGGCGGGAGTCCAGTTCTTC,CASSISWAGVQFF
TRBJ1-3,-,TRBV28,-,TGTGCCATACAGGGTACTAACTCTGGAAACACCATATATTTT,CAIQGTNSGNTIYF
TRBJ1-1,-,TRBV2,-,TGTGCCAGCAGTGAGAGGCGCGGGGGCGGTACGAACACTGAAGCTTTCTTT,CASSERRGGGTNTEAFF
TRBJ2-7,-,TRBV2,-,TGTGCCAGCAGTGATGGCAGGGTGTACGAGCAGTACTTC,CASSDGRVYEQYF
TRBJ1-3,few,TRBV20-1,-,TGCAGTGCTAGAGATCTTGACACCATATATTTT,CSARDLDTIYF
TRBJ1-6,-,TRBV11-1,TRBD1,TGTGCCAGCAGCTTTCAGGGGGACTCACCCCTCCACTTT,CASSFQGDSPLHF
TRBJ1-5,-,TRBV5-6,-,TGTGCCAGCAGCTTGGATAGGGGCGGTGTCGGGCAGCCCCAGCATTTT,CASSLDRGGVGQPQHF
TRBJ1-1,-,TRBV11-2,-,TGTGCCAGCAGACAAGAAAGGGGCACTGAAGCTTTCTTT,CASRQERGTEAFF
TRBJ1-1,-,TRBV4-1,-,TGCGCCAGCAGCCAAGATGAATGGCAGGCCGCCCCTGAAGCTTTCTTT,CASSQDEWQAAPEAFF
TRBJ1-3,-,TRBV4-3,-,TGCGCCAGAAGACGGGGGGTCCATAGCTCTGGAAACACCATATATTTT,CARRRGVHSSGNTIYF
TRBJ1-1,-,TRBV6-5,TRBD1,TGTGCCAGCAGTTCCGGGACAGGGAAAGCTTTCTTT,CASSSGTGKAFF
TRBJ1-5,-,TRBV2,TRBD1,TGTGCCAGCAGTGATGGACAGGGTCGTGTTAGCAATCAGCCCCAGCATTTT,CASSDGQGRVSNQPQHF